This paragraph covers one T cell receptor (beta chain) sequence. Assay: immunoSEQ multiplex PCR; the TCRdb copy retains only in-frame clones and omits some. The sample includes 150,000 to 200,000 clones, 91% of them seen just once. The data derive from a study of T cell responses to AZD1222 COVID-19 vaccine. The sequence came from an adult in good health. This specimen was peripheral blood, taken on day 0 of AZD1222 vaccination.

CDR3 bases: TGCGCCAGCAGCTCTGACAGGGGGTACACCGGGGAGCTGTTTTTT. Its translation is CASSSDRGYTGELFF. The J gene is TRBJ2-2, the V gene TRBV5-1; 9 positions agree with TRBD1. Trimming removed 3 bases from V and 3 bases from J; junction bases left unmatched: 3. This CDR3 spans 15 amino acids. The germline V gene encodes CDR1 SGHRS and CDR2 YFSETQ. The full variable domain, completed using reference TRBV5-1 and TRBJ2-2, is KAGVTQTPRYLIKTRGQQVTLSCSPISGHRSVSWYQQTPGQGLQFLFEYFSETQRNKGNFPGRFSGRQFSNSRSEMNVSTLELGDSALYLCASSSDRGYTGELFFGEGSRLTVL.